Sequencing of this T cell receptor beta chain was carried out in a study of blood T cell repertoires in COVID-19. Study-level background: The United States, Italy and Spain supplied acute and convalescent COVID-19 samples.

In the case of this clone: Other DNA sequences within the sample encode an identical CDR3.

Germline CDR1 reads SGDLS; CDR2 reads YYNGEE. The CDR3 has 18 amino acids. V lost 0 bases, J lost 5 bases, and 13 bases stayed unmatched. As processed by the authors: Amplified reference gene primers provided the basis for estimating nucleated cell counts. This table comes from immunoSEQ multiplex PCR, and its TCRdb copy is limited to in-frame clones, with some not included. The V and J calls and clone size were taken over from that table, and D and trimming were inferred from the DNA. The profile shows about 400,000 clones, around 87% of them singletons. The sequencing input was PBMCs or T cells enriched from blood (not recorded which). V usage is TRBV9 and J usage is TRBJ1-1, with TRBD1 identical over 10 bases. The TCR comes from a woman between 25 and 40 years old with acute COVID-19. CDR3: CASSVGALPGQGNTEAFF. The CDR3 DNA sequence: TGTGCCAGCAGCGTAGGGGCTTTGCCGGGACAGGGGAATACTGAAGCTTTCTTT.